The 17 T cell receptor beta chains listed next were all sequenced from one sample in a study of patients and donors after allogeneic stem cell transplantation. MiXCR was run by TCRdb on the RT-PCR reads, yielding one entry per CDR3 protein. This sample has approximately 150,000 distinct CDR3 sequences, with nearly 25% found just once. The sample consisted of blood, either unsorted or a sorted T cell fraction (not recorded which). The receptors were sampled from a human donor who was either an allogeneic HSCT recipient or a stem cell or donor lymphocyte infusion donor (not recorded which). It is not recorded whose cells these are; they may come from a transplant donor.

There are a few counts of this clonotype. The chain links TRBV12-3 or TRBV12-4 to TRBJ2-1; the match to TRBD1 covers 8 bases. The CDR3 is 14 amino acids. V lost 2 bases, J lost 9 bases, and 6 bases stayed unmatched. CDR3 nucleotide sequence: TGTGCCAGCAGTTTAAGACAGGGGAGGAGTGAGCAGTTCTTC. The encoded protein is CASSLRQGRSEQFF.

This clonotype showed up just a few times. J is TRBJ1-2 and V is TRBV13, with a tentative D call TRBD1 (5 bases). The CDR3 length is 15 residues. Germline-derived CDR1 and CDR2 are PRHDT and FYEKMQ (reference sequence). The V end was cut by 0 bases, the J end by 3 bases, with 11 bases between. CDR3 nucleotides: TGTGCCAGCAGCTTAGGATTAGGGGTGGACTATGGCTACACCTTC. It specifies CASSLGLGVDYGYTF.

There are a few counts of this clonotype. This chain links TRBV20-1 with TRBJ1-4; D ambiguous. V shed 7 bases and J shed 8 bases, with 14 bases lying between them. Germline V gene lookup returns CDR1 DFQATT and CDR2 SNEGSKA (reference sequence). The CDR3 runs to 12 residues. The DNA of the CDR3 is TGCAGTGTCATGGTGGGTTGGGAAAAACTGTTTTTT. Translating it yields CSVMVGWEKLFF.

This clonotype was recorded at least ten times. This rearrangement joins TRBV20-1 to TRBJ1-5, with a weak D call TRBD1 (5 bases). The length of the CDR3 is 14 residues. The germline V gene encodes CDR1 DFQATT and CDR2 SNEGSKA (reference sequence). The germline V and J ends were trimmed by 6 bases and 3 bases, with 15 bases remaining between them. CDR3 nucleotide sequence: TGCAGTGCACCGGGACGGGGAGACAATCAGCCCCAGCATTTT. This encodes CSAPGRGDNQPQHF.

V is TRBV29-1 and J is TRBJ2-3, with unresolved D. The CDR3 totals 11 residues. The ends were cut back, 5 bases at V and 6 bases at J, with 9 bases in the middle. In germline, CDR1 is SQVTM, CDR2 ANQGSEA. The CDR3 DNA sequence: TGCAGCGTTTTCCTTTTGGATACGCAGTATTTT. Translation gives CSVFLLDTQYF.

The gene calls are TRBV12-3 or TRBV12-4 and TRBJ1-5; maybe TRBD1 (6 bases). Trimming removed 5 bases at V and 4 bases at J, with 12 bases between. The CDR3 has 14 residues. The CDR3 coding sequence is TGTGCCAGCAGTCTAAGGGACACGAATCAGCCCCAGCATTTT. Its translation: CASSLRDTNQPQHF.

J is TRBJ2-5 and V is TRBV7-2; D is undetermined. The CDR3 sequence is 13 residues long. Per the germline V gene, CDR1 is SGHTA and CDR2 is FQGNSA. V was clipped by 3 bases and J by 2 bases, with 7 bases between them. The DNA for the CDR3 is TGTGCCAGCAGCTTGCTAAGACAAGAGACCCAGTACTTC. This gives the protein CASSLLRQETQYF.

The genes are TRBV5-1 and TRBJ1-1, with no clear D. Trimming left V 5 bases short and J 0 bases short, with 8 bases between. This CDR3 has 13 amino acids. Germline assignment: CDR1 SGHRS and CDR2 YFSETQ. CDR3 region: CASRQIMNTEAFF. CDR3 DNA: TGCGCCAGCAGACAGATTATGAACACTGAAGCTTTCTTT.

J is TRBJ1-3 and V is TRBV29-1, with a possible D match to TRBD1 (5 bases). CDR1 is SQVTM and CDR2 is ANQGSEA in the germline V gene. Trimming left V 4 bases short and J 2 bases short, with 9 bases between. CDR3 length: 13 residues. CDR3 sequence: CSVAGSTGNTIYF. In DNA, the CDR3 is TGCAGCGTTGCAGGGAGCACTGGAAACACCATATATTTT.

The CDR3 region has the DNA TGTGCCAGTAGTATAGAGTGGGGACTAGCGGCATACAATGAGCAGTTCTTC. Translating gives CASSIEWGLAAYNEQFF. The gene calls are TRBV19 and TRBJ2-1; TRBD2 aligns across 11 bases. Germline lookup yields CDR1 LNHDA and CDR2 SQIVND (reference sequence). The length of the CDR3 is 17 residues. V shed 0 bases, J shed 4 bases, and the junction held 5 bases outside the gene matches. Filled out from reference TRBV19 and TRBJ2-1, the complete variable domain reads DGGITQSPKYLFRKEGQNVTLSCEQNLNHDAMYWYRQDPGQGLRLIYYSQIVNDFQKGDIAEGYSVSREKKESFPLTVTSAQKNPTAFYLCASSIEWGLAAYNEQFFGPGTRLTVL.

This clonotype was counted between two and nine times. The J gene is TRBJ1-1, the V gene TRBV10-3; 7 nucleotides match TRBD1. The CDR3 runs to 15 residues. CDR1 and CDR2 from the germline V gene are ENHRY and SYGVKD. V lost 8 bases to trimming and J lost 7 bases; unmatched junction nucleotides: 16. In nucleotides, the CDR3 is TGTGCCATCGGGGGTAGCTGGACAGGCGATAATGAAGCTTTCTTT. Translation gives CAIGGSWTGDNEAFF.

This clonotype has only a few counts. This sequence joins TRBV29-1 and TRBJ2-5; D not certain. The V gene's germline CDR1 is SQVTM and CDR2 ANQGSEA. V shed 3 bases and J shed 4 bases, with 12 bases lying between them. This CDR3 comprises 13 residues. CDR3 sequence: CSVDPSARETQYF. CDR3 sequence (DNA): TGCAGCGTTGATCCGAGCGCCCGAGAGACCCAGTACTTC.

This clonotype was detected only a few times. The genes are TRBV29-1 and TRBJ2-7, with 7 bases lining up with TRBD1. The junction had 6 bases not matched to a gene; V was cut back by 7 bases and J by 0 bases. Germline assignment: CDR1 SQVTM and CDR2 ANQGSEA. This CDR3 is built from 13 residues. CDR3 residues: CSGRGPSSYEQYF. The CDR3 nucleotides are TGCAGCGGAAGGGGGCCTAGCTCCTACGAGCAGTACTTC.

The chain carries TRBV20-1 and TRBJ2-3, with TRBD1 as a possible D gene (6 bases). The CDR3 length is 13 residues. Germline loops: CDR1 DFQATT, CDR2 SNEGSKA (reference sequence). V was shortened by 7 bases and J by 1 base, with 12 bases between the two germline ends. CDR3: CSDSKGGTDTQYF. The DNA of the CDR3 is TGCAGTGACTCCAAGGGGGGCACAGATACGCAGTATTTT.

This clonotype showed up just a few times. Here the CDR3 DNA reads TGCAGTGCTAGCAGGGAATCGGGTGTTGGGGCCAAAAACATTCAGTACTTC. This translates into CSASRESGVGAKNIQYF. The chain recombines TRBV20-1 with TRBJ2-4, with D possibly matching TRBD1 (5 bases). V was cut by 3 bases and J by 1 base, with 19 bases left in between. Germline loops: CDR1 DFQATT, CDR2 SNEGSKA (reference sequence). This CDR3 is built from 17 residues.

DNA of the CDR3: TGTGCCTGGAGCGTAGGGGGGGAGCTGTTTTTT. Residues: CAWSVGGELFF. This sequence joins TRBV30 and TRBJ2-2, with no clear D. Germline-derived CDR1 and CDR2 are GTSNPN and SVGIG (reference sequence). V dropped 3 bases and J dropped 8 bases, with 7 bases sitting between them. This CDR3 region has 11 residues.

This chain links TRBV20-1 with TRBJ2-1, with 10 bases fitting TRBD2. Losses at the gene ends were 6 bases for V and 4 bases for J; bases not matched to a gene: 12. Looked up from germline, CDR1 is DFQATT and CDR2 is SNEGSKA (reference sequence). The CDR3 is 16 amino acids. CDR3 sequence reads: CSADLTRTSGYNEQFF. CDR3 nucleotide sequence: TGCAGTGCGGATCTAACTAGGACTAGCGGTTACAATGAGCAGTTCTTC.